This T cell receptor beta chain originates from a study of radiotherapy plus CTLA-4 blockade in lung cancer. Overall study context: Among enrolled patients, roughly 20% responded and 30% to 40% achieved disease control. Whole-study results and caveats: Some TCR clones had been derived from tumors. These clones expanded in peripheral blood after radiotherapy plus ipilimumab.

Assay used: immunoSEQ multiplex PCR; TCRdb lists only in-frame clones, some missing. Among about 45,000 clones listed, roughly 76% were seen once. As regards this clone: Its cognate antigen is unknown.

Trimming cost V 1 base and J 4 bases, with 10 bases left between them. CDR3 length equals 14 residues. Per the germline V gene, CDR1 is SGHAT and CDR2 is FQNNGV. Sequencing was performed on peripheral blood, taken from a patient treated with radiotherapy plus ipilimumab. The rearrangement joins TRBV11-2 to TRBJ2-5, with D tentatively TRBD2 (5 bases). This TCR was recovered from a human donor with non-small cell lung cancer who had stable disease on radiotherapy plus ipilimumab. The CDR3 loop is CASSLGTALETQYF. CDR3 sequence (DNA): TGTGCCAGCAGCTTAGGGACTGCTTTAGAGACCCAGTACTTC.